This T cell receptor beta chain was sequenced during a study of cytomegalovirus exposure and HLA in healthy donors. The CDR3 loop spans 15 amino acids. From germline, CDR1 is GTSNPN and CDR2 SVGIG (reference sequence). With 0 bases removed from V and 0 bases from J, the gap between germline ends came to 12 bases. This clone was observed a single time. Its antigen is currently unknown. The PCR made use of 60 Vbeta and 13 Jbeta primers. Some clones are missing from TCRdb's copy, which holds only in-frame ones; the method was immunoSEQ multiplex PCR. This sample carries more than 100,000 clones, 50% to 75% of them seen once, and the ten largest clones take under 2.5%. Overall study results and limits: Previously analyzed data showed that most TCR beta V segments were productive at a frequency of about 87% or about 30%.

Sequencing input: PBMCs. This clonotype was sampled from a woman in her forties in good health and CMV-seronegative. The chain is built from TRBV30 and TRBJ2-7, with D uncertain. CDR3 residues: CAWSVWQASSYEQYF. The CDR3 DNA reads as TGTGCCTGGAGTGTATGGCAGGCGAGCTCCTACGAGCAGTACTTC.